The T cell receptor (beta chain) under discussion was sequenced for a study of blood T cells in healthy people across ages. Study conclusions and caveats: A roughly linear age-dependent decrease characterized TCR beta diversity per million T cells. The long-lived group displayed more naive CD4+ cells, plus higher diversity, than the aged donors did.

With regard to this clonotype: Its antigen is unknown.

A sample-barcoded 5' primer and a J-beta primer mix were used in a second PCR of roughly 6 to 11 cycles. From the 5' RACE reads, TCRdb called clonotypes with MiXCR, one entry per CDR3 protein. The sample has some 760,000 distinct CDR3 sequences; 20% to 25% are singletons. This CDR3 has 15 residues. From germline, CDR1 is LGHDT and CDR2 YNNKEL (reference sequence). The V end lost 2 bases, the J end lost 2 bases, and 12 bases lay between the germline ends. These same records also appear under a second study, on T cells of mothers and their children.

V gene TRBV3-1 combines with J gene TRBJ2-5; the D call may be TRBD1 or TRBD2 (5 bases each). Sequenced material: blood. The source is a boy aged 5-17 years in good health. The CDR3 region has the DNA TGTGCCAGCAGCCAATCGAGGGGAGCACAAGAGACCCAGTACTTC. The encoded protein is CASSQSRGAQETQYF.